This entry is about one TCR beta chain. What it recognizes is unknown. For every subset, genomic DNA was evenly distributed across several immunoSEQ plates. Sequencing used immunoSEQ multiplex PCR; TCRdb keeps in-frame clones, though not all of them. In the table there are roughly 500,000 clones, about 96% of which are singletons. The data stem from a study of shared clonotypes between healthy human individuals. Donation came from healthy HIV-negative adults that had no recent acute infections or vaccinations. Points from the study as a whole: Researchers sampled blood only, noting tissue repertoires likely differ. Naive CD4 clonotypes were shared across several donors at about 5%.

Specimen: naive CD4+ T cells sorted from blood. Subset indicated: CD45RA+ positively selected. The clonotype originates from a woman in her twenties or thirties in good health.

CDR3 nucleotide sequence: TGTGCCAGCAGTTTACAAATACGGGGGTCCTTTATGGGCCTACTTGGCGAGCAGTTCTTC. It translates to CASSLQIRGSFMGLLGEQFF. The chain uses TRBV28 and TRBJ2-1; D is perhaps TRBD2 (6 bases). V was clipped by 2 bases and J by 10 bases, with 33 bases between them. This CDR3 has 20 residues. Germline V gene lookup returns CDR1 MDHEN and CDR2 SYDVKM.